Here is one T cell receptor beta chain with its context. The antigen is not known. This table comes from immunoSEQ multiplex PCR, and its TCRdb copy is limited to in-frame clones, with some not included. The sample carries 100,000 to 120,000 clones, around 92% recorded once. This specimen comes from a study of T cell responses to AZD1222 COVID-19 vaccine. Overall study context: Some second doses came at about 4 weeks and others at about 12 weeks; these were pooled. Study results and limitations: Repertoire sampling happened only post peak T cell response. Among the donors, most were white British and more were female, and clonal diversity was possibly underestimated. Variant regions that are unmutated are reportedly the target of nearly half of spike-specific TCRs.

Trimming shortened V by 0 bases and J by 4 bases, and 12 bases separated the two germline ends. The CDR3 covers 15 residues. CDR1 and CDR2 from the germline V gene are MGHRA and YSYEKL. The V gene is TRBV4-1, the J gene TRBJ1-1, with TRBD1 as a possible D gene (5 bases). Here the sequenced sample was peripheral blood, taken on day 0 of AZD1222 vaccination. This clonotype was obtained from an adult in good health. The CDR3 reads CASSQDGGGFTEAFF. CDR3 coding DNA: TGCGCCAGCAGCCAAGACGGGGGAGGGTTCACTGAAGCTTTCTTT.